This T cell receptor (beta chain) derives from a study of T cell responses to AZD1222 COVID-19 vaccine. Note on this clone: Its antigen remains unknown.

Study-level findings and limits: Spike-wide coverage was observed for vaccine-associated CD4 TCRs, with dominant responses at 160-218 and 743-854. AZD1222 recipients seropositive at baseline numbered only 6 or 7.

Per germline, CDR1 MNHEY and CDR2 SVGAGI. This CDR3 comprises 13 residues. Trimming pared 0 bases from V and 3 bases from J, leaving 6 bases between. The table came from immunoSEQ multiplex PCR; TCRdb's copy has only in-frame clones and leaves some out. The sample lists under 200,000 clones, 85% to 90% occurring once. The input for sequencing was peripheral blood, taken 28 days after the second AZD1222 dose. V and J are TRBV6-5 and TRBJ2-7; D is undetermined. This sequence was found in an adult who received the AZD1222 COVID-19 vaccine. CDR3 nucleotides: TGTGCCAGCAGTTACTCGCGGATCTACGAGCAGTACTTC. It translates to CASSYSRIYEQYF.